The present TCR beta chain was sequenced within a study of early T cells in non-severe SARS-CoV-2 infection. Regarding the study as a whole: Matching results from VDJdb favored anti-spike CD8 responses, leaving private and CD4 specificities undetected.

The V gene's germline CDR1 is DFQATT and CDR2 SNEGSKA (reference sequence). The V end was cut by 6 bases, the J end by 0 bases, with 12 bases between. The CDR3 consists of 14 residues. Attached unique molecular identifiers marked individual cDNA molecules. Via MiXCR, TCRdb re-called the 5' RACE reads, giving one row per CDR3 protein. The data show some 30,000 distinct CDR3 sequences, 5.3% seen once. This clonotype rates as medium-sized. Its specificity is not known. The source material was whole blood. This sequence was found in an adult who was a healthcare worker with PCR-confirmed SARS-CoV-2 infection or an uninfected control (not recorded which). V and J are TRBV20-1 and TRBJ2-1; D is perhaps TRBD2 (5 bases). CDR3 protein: CSAPDYSSYNEQFF. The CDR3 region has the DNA TGCAGTGCCCCAGACTATAGCTCCTACAATGAGCAGTTCTTC.